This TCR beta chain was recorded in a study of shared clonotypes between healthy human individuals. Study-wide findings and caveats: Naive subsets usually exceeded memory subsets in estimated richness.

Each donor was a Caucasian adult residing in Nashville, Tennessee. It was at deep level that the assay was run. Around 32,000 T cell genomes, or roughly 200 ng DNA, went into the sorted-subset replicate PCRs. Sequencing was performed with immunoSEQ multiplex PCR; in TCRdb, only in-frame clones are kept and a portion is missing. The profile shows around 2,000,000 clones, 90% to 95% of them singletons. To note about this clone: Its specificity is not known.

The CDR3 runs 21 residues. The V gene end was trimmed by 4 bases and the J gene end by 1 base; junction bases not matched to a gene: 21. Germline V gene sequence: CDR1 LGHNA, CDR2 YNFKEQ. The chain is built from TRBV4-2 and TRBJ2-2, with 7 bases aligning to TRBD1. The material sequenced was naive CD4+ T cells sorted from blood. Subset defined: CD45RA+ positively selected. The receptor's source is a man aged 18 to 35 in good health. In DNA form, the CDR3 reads TGTGCCAGCAGCCTACCCGTTGTGGACAGGACTTACCCGTGGAACACCGGGGAGCTGTTTTTT. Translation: CASSLPVVDRTYPWNTGELFF.